This is a list of T cell receptor beta chains from one sample in a study of identical twins. Each CDR3 protein is one row after TCRdb ran MiXCR on the 5' RACE reads. The repertoire has about 900,000 distinct CDR3 sequences, more than 9% of them found once; the top ten carry 1.5% to 2%. The sample also formed part of further work on yellow fever vaccine responses in identical twins.

The sequencing input was PBMCs. These receptors were collected from a woman younger than 35 in good health. The conserved cysteine and the conserved F or W are not part of the CDR3 here. D genes are given only for firm matches.

v_call,j_call,d_call,cdr3_aa
TRBV20-1,TRBJ2-5,NA,SALGAPRLETQY
TRBV28,TRBJ2-5,NA,ASSRRRSTQETQY
TRBV4-1,TRBJ2-3,NA,ASSQERVDTQY
TRBV4-1,TRBJ1-1,NA,ASSRRRENTEAF
TRBV6-1,TRBJ2-1,NA,ASSDPRAGKRNEQF
TRBV4-1,TRBJ2-4,TRBD1,ASSQDYLPGQGSIQY
TRBV20-1,TRBJ2-3,NA,SASPLGGVTDTQY
TRBV7-6,TRBJ2-7,TRBD1,ASSLGGVGTGTYEQY
TRBV27,TRBJ2-1,TRBD2,ASSSPGLAGAKQF
TRBV11-1,TRBJ2-5,TRBD1,ASSLPRTGGETQY
TRBV4-1,TRBJ1-6,NA,ASSQGVGLGNSPLH
TRBV10-3,TRBJ2-1,TRBD1,AISAQQGTNEQF
TRBV9,TRBJ2-5,TRBD1,ASSGSWDREETQY
TRBV3-1,TRBJ2-6,NA,ASSQGSSGANVLT
TRBV3-1,TRBJ1-1,NA,ASTPRGGGTEAF
TRBV28,TRBJ1-1,NA,ASRDLTEAF
TRBV9,TRBJ2-1,TRBD2,ASSPGTSGRRVKQF
TRBV18,TRBJ2-7,NA,ASSAVGKFSYEQY
TRBV7-2,TRBJ2-1,NA,ASSVPGGEQF
TRBV20-1,TRBJ2-1,NA,SAEGLSNEQF
TRBV12-3/TRBV12-4,TRBJ2-7,TRBD2,ASSYGLAGVKSYEQY
TRBV9,TRBJ1-3,NA,ASGVSPGGGNTIY
TRBV20-1,TRBJ2-2,TRBD2,SARGEGTTGELF
TRBV5-6,TRBJ2-1,TRBD2,ASSGGQGLAGLPYNEQF
TRBV11-2,TRBJ2-1,NA,ASSLGTRAYEQF
TRBV11-2,TRBJ1-2,NA,ASSPLGGQFYGYT
TRBV28,TRBJ2-5,TRBD1,ASSSTWTGQETQY
TRBV9,TRBJ2-3,NA,ASSDRTGTDTQY
TRBV20-1,TRBJ2-7,NA,SAREMGLPRGEQY
TRBV12-5,TRBJ2-1,NA,ASGREQF
TRBV28,TRBJ1-1,NA,ASIFRVNTEAF
TRBV7-6,TRBJ2-3,NA,ASSLGPAAGTDTQY
TRBV12-3/TRBV12-4,TRBJ1-2,NA,ASTGTNYGYT
TRBV5-1,TRBJ1-1,TRBD1,ASSLGGTGVEAF
TRBV5-6,TRBJ2-7,NA,ASSFTVRRDSYEQY
TRBV6-2/TRBV6-3,TRBJ2-1,NA,ASRRGGASSYNEQF
TRBV5-1,TRBJ2-1,TRBD1,ASSMGQGGAYNEQF
TRBV20-1,TRBJ2-2,NA,SASTGLTGELF
TRBV12-3/TRBV12-4,TRBJ1-2,NA,ASTPSFNYGYT
TRBV20-1,TRBJ2-1,NA,SARVPGLNNEQF
TRBV27,TRBJ2-5,NA,ASSFKTREETQY
TRBV7-7,TRBJ2-7,NA,ASSERLVDEQY
TRBV20-1,TRBJ2-1,NA,SASDLNEQF
TRBV9,TRBJ2-1,TRBD2,ASGGLAAYNEQF
TRBV6-6,TRBJ2-1,NA,ASSFSRVEQF